The 16 T cell receptor beta chains in this list originate from one sample, sequenced in a study of T cells in Graves' hyperthyroidism and ophthalmopathy. Amplification yielded TCR beta CDR3 regions, with RNA transcripts as the source. The study used the HTBI primer set for a first-round RT-PCR of the TCR CDR3. TCRdb used MiXCR to reprocess the multiplex PCR reads, holding one entry per CDR3 protein. The data contain about 400,000 distinct CDR3 sequences, more than 13% of them singletons. The specimen was blood. The receptors were gathered from a woman aged 25 to 39 with Graves' hyperthyroidism.

The chain links TRBV20-1 to TRBJ2-3; D remains ambiguous. CDR3 length equals 15 residues. V was clipped by 5 bases and J by 4 bases, with 19 bases between them. Germline V gene data show CDR1 as DFQATT and CDR2 as SNEGSKA (reference sequence). CDR3 protein: CSAQAGLATADTQYF. The CDR3 nucleotides are TGCAGTGCTCAAGCCGGGCTCGCGACCGCAGATACGCAGTATTTT.

This clonotype was observed many times. This chain joins TRBV20-1 and TRBJ2-2; 9 bases are shared with TRBD2. In germline, CDR1 is DFQATT, CDR2 SNEGSKA (reference sequence). The CDR3 is 16 residues long. V gave up 3 bases and J gave up 4 bases; unmatched junction bases: 9. The CDR3 spells CSARALAGVSTGELFF. In DNA form, the CDR3 reads TGCAGTGCTAGGGCCTTAGCGGGAGTCAGCACCGGGGAGCTGTTTTTT.

The CDR3 nucleotides are TGTGCCAGCAGTTTTAGCGGGAGCCGGGAGACCCAGTACTTC. Translation gives CASSFSGSRETQYF. The chain carries TRBV12-3 or TRBV12-4 and TRBJ2-5, with 9 bases lining up with TRBD2. This CDR3 is built from 14 residues. The ends lost 3 bases at V and 5 bases at J; junction bases unmatched: 4.

The V gene is TRBV28, the J gene TRBJ1-5; 9 nucleotides align to TRBD1. J lost 1 base, V lost 8 bases, and 15 bases had no gene match. The CDR3 extends over 18 amino acids. From germline, CDR1 is MDHEN and CDR2 SYDVKM. CDR3 sequence (DNA): TGTGCCAGCCTAGTGGGGGGACAGGGAAGGGGAAGCAATCAGCCCCAGCATTTT. Its translation is CASLVGGQGRGSNQPQHF.

This clonotype showed up many times. The V gene is TRBV11-2, the J gene TRBJ2-7, with 7 bases matching TRBD1. The junction had 3 bases not matched to a gene; V was cut back by 0 bases and J by 1 base. The CDR3 loop spans 15 amino acids. CDR1 SGHAT and CDR2 FQNNGV come from the germline V gene. CDR3 residues: CASSLEQGWSYEQYF. The CDR3 DNA sequence: TGTGCCAGCAGCTTAGAACAGGGGTGGTCCTACGAGCAGTACTTC. The entire variable domain, with the rest obtained from reference TRBV11-2 and TRBJ2-7, is as follows: EAGVAQSPRYKIIEKRQSVAFWCNPISGHATLYWYQQILGQGPKLLIQFQNNGVVDDSQLPKDRFSAERLKGVDSTLKIQPAKLEDSAVYLCASSLEQGWSYEQYFGPGTRLTVT.

This clonotype has a count of ten or more. The chain recombines TRBV3-1 with TRBJ1-4, with a tentative D call TRBD1 (5 bases). V lost 0 bases to trimming and J lost 11 bases, with 13 bases between them. In germline, CDR1 is LGHDT, CDR2 YNNKEL (reference sequence). The CDR3 spans 14 residues. CDR3 sequence (DNA): TGTGCCAGCAGCCAAGATCTACCCGGGGACAAACTGTTTTTT. Translating it yields CASSQDLPGDKLFF.

This clonotype was observed a handful of times. The CDR3 region is CASSSQGERVQETQYF. The DNA of the CDR3 is TGTGCCAGTAGTTCACAAGGCGAGAGAGTCCAAGAGACCCAGTACTTC. The V gene is TRBV19, the J gene TRBJ2-5, with no clear D. This CDR3 contains 16 residues. CDR1 is LNHDA and CDR2 is SQIVND in the germline V gene (reference sequence). Trimming cost V 5 bases and J 1 base, with 17 bases left between them.

This clonotype was seen many times. This CDR3 reads CASSEALRGLYNEQFF. The CDR3 bases are TGTGCCAGCAGTGAAGCGCTTCGTGGGCTCTACAATGAGCAGTTCTTC. The chain is built from TRBV6-1 and TRBJ2-1; D uncertain. Germline V gives CDR1 MNHNS, CDR2 SASEGT. The CDR3 spans 16 residues. The V end lost 0 bases, the J end lost 3 bases, and 12 bases lay between the germline ends.

This clonotype was picked up many times. This chain uses TRBV28 with TRBJ2-1, with D tentatively TRBD1 (5 bases). Germline V gene lookup returns CDR1 MDHEN and CDR2 SYDVKM. CDR3 length: 13 residues. V was clipped by 1 base and J by 8 bases, with 9 bases between them. In DNA form, the CDR3 reads TGTGCCAGCAGTTTATTTTTACAGGATGAGCAGTTCTTC. This codes for CASSLFLQDEQFF.

This CDR3 reads CASSLGSSGNEKLFF. CDR3 DNA: TGCGCCAGCAGCTTGGGTTCCAGTGGTAATGAAAAACTGTTTTTT. The chain carries TRBV5-1 and TRBJ1-4; D uncertain. The CDR3 totals 15 residues. Germline assignment: CDR1 SGHRS and CDR2 YFSETQ. Trimming left V 0 bases short and J 4 bases short, with 10 bases between. The full variable domain, completed using reference TRBV5-1 and TRBJ1-4, is KAGVTQTPRYLIKTRGQQVTLSCSPISGHRSVSWYQQTPGQGLQFLFEYFSETQRNKGNFPGRFSGRQFSNSRSEMNVSTLELGDSALYLCASSLGSSGNEKLFFGSGTQLSVL.

This clonotype was detected many times. The rearrangement joins TRBV11-2 to TRBJ2-7; a weak D match, TRBD1 (5 bases). Germline V CDR1 and CDR2: SGHAT, FQNNGV. This CDR3 has 15 amino acids. Trimming removed 5 bases at V and 3 bases at J, with 17 bases between. The DNA for the CDR3 is TGTGCCAGCAGCCGCTCCCTAGGCCAGGGCTACGAGCAGTACTTC. Its protein product is CASSRSLGQGYEQYF. Using reference TRBV11-2 and TRBJ2-7 for the parts outside the CDR3, the full variable domain is EAGVAQSPRYKIIEKRQSVAFWCNPISGHATLYWYQQILGQGPKLLIQFQNNGVVDDSQLPKDRFSAERLKGVDSTLKIQPAKLEDSAVYLCASSRSLGQGYEQYFGPGTRLTVT.

This clonotype has a count of ten or more. This sequence joins TRBV6-1 and TRBJ2-7, with 9 positions matching TRBD1. The V gene end was trimmed by 6 bases and the J gene end by 4 bases; junction bases not matched to a gene: 7. The germline CDR1 and CDR2 sequences are MNHNS and SASEGT. The CDR3 spans 14 residues. CDR3 sequence reads: CASRDPGQGYEQYF. The CDR3 DNA follows: TGTGCCAGCAGGGATCCGGGACAGGGATACGAGCAGTACTTC.

This clonotype was counted many times. This chain uses TRBV6-1 with TRBJ1-4; unclear D gene. V lost 0 bases and J lost 3, with 5 bases in between. The germline CDR1 and CDR2 sequences are MNHNS and SASEGT. This CDR3 contains 14 residues. CDR3 DNA sequence: TGTGCCAGCAGTGAAGCGCGGCCTAATGAAAAACTGTTTTTT. Residues: CASSEARPNEKLFF.

Only a few counts were recorded for this clonotype. The chain employs TRBV20-1 and TRBJ1-1; 9 positions match TRBD1. Per germline, CDR1 DFQATT and CDR2 SNEGSKA (reference sequence). The CDR3 has 14 amino acids. J lost 5 bases, V lost 4 bases, and 8 bases had no gene match. CDR3 amino acids: CSATQTGGRTEAFF. CDR3 nucleotide sequence: TGCAGTGCTACCCAGACAGGGGGACGAACTGAAGCTTTCTTT.

A note on this clonotype: At one boundary the junction diverges from the germline segment, which might be a read error. The rearrangement uses TRBV6-1 and TRBJ2-7, with 10 bases aligning to TRBD2. CDR3 size: 16 residues. CDR1 and CDR2 (germline): MNHNS, SASEGT. The CDR3 spells CASREGLAETSYEQYF. CDR3 coding DNA: TGTGCCAGCAGAGAAGGACTAGCGGAGACCTCCTACGAGCAGTACTTC.

The genes are TRBV5-8 and TRBJ2-7, with D possibly being TRBD1 (7 bases). There are 12 residues in the CDR3. V shed 6 bases and J shed 7 bases, with 14 bases lying between them. The germline V gene encodes CDR1 SGHTS and CDR2 YDEGEE. The DNA for the CDR3 is TGTGCCAGCACAACGACAGGGAGGGAGCAGTACTTC. Protein sequence: CASTTTGREQYF.